What follows are 3 T cell receptor beta chains derived from one specimen sequenced in a study of T-cell reconstitution after alpha-beta-depleted transplantation in children. Molecular barcoding with unique molecular identifiers was used for the TCRbeta library. TCRdb analysed the PCR reads with MiXCR anew, one entry per CDR3 protein. The sample yields fewer than 550,000 distinct CDR3 sequences, roughly a tenth seen once. The source material was PBMCs, sampled before TCRalphabeta/CD19-depleted stem cell transplant. These receptor sequences come from a child under 10 years old with inherited bone marrow failure, due to receive a stem cell transplant.

This clonotype was recorded many times. J is TRBJ2-1 and V is TRBV29-1; tentatively, D is TRBD2 (6 bases). There are 11 residues in the CDR3. Trimming cost V 6 bases and J 4 bases, with 7 bases left between them. Germline-derived CDR1 and CDR2 are SQVTM and ANQGSEA. The CDR3, as DNA: TGCAGCGTCGGGACTTACAATGAGCAGTTCTTC. Amino acids: CSVGTYNEQFF.

This clonotype was seen a handful of times. The chain carries TRBV7-9 and TRBJ1-2; 7 nucleotides agree with TRBD1. The CDR3 runs 14 residues. Germline V gene sequence: CDR1 SEHNR, CDR2 FQNEAQ (reference sequence). V dropped 1 base and J dropped 4; count of bases not matched to a gene: 3. CDR3 in DNA: TGTGCCAGCAGCTTAGAGGACAGGTTCTATGGCTACACCTTC. Its translation: CASSLEDRFYGYTF.

This clonotype was detected many times. The rearrangement links TRBV20-1 to TRBJ1-5; possible D gene TRBD1, 6 bases. Deletions cut 6 bases from V and 2 bases from J, with 8 bases between. This CDR3 has 12 residues. Germline V gene lookup returns CDR1 DFQATT and CDR2 SNEGSKA (reference sequence). The CDR3 loop is CSARQGNQPQHF. The CDR3 DNA reads TGCAGTGCACGACAGGGCAATCAGCCCCAGCATTTT.